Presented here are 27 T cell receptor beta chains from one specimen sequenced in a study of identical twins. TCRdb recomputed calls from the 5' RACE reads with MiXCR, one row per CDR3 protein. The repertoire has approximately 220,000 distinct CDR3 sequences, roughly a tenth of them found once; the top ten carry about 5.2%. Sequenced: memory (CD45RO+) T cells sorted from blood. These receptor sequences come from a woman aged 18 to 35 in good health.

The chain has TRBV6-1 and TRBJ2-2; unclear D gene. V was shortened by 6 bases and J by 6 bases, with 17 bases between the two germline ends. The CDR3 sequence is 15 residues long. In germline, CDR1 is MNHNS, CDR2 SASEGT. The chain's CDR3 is CASRAILGSAGELFF. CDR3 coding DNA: TGTGCCAGCAGAGCAATCTTGGGCTCCGCCGGGGAGCTGTTTTTT.

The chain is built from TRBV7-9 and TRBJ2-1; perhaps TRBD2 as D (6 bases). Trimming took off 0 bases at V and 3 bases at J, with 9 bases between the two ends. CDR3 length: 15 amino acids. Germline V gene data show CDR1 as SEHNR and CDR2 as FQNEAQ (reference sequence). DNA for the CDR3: TGTGCCAGCAGCTTAGCGGGAGGCTTCTACAATGAGCAGTTCTTC. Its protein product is CASSLAGGFYNEQFF.

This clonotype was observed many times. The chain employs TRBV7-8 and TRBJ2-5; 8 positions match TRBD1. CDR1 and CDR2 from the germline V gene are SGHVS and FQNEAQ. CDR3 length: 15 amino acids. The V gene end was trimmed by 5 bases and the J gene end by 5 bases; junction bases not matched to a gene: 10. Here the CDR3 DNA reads TGTGCCAGCAGCAAGGAACAGGGGGGTGGTGAGACCCAGTACTTC. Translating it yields CASSKEQGGGETQYF.

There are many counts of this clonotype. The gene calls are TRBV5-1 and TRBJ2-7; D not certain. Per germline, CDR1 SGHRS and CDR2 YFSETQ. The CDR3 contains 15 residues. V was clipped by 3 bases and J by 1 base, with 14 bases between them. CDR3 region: CASSSPNMGSYEQYF. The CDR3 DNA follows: TGCGCCAGCAGCTCACCTAATATGGGGTCCTACGAGCAGTACTTC. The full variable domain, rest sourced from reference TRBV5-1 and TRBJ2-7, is KAGVTQTPRYLIKTRGQQVTLSCSPISGHRSVSWYQQTPGQGLQFLFEYFSETQRNKGNFPGRFSGRQFSNSRSEMNVSTLELGDSALYLCASSSPNMGSYEQYFGPGTRLTVT.

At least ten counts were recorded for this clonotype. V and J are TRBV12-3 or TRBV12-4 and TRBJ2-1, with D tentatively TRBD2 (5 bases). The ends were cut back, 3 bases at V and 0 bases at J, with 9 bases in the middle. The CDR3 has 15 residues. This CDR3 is CASSFGDSSYNEQFF. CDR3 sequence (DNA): TGTGCCAGCAGTTTCGGGGATAGCTCCTACAATGAGCAGTTCTTC.

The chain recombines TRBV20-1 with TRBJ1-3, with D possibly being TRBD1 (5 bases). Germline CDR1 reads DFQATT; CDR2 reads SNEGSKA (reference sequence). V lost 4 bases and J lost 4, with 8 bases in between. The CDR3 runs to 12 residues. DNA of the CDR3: TGCAGTGCTACAGGGTTCGGAAACACCATATATTTT. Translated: CSATGFGNTIYF.

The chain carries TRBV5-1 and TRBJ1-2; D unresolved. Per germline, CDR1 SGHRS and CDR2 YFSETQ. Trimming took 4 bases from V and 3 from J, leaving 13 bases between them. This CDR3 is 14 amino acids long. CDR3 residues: CASSIGHTDYGYTF. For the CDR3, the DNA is TGCGCCAGCAGCATTGGGCACACAGACTATGGCTACACCTTC.

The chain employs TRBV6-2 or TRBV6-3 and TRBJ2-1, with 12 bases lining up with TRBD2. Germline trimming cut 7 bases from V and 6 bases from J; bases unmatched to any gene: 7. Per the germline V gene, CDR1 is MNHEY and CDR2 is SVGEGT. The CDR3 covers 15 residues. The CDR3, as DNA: TGTGCCAGCACCGACGTACTAGCGGGAGGCAATGAGCAGTTCTTC. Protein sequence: CASTDVLAGGNEQFF.

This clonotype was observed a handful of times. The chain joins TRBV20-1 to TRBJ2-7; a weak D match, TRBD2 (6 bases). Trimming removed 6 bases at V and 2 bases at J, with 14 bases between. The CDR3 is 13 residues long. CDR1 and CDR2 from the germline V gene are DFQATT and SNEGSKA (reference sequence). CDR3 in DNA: TGCAGTGCCGAAGGGACTTTTACCTACGAGCAGTACTTC. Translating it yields CSAEGTFTYEQYF.

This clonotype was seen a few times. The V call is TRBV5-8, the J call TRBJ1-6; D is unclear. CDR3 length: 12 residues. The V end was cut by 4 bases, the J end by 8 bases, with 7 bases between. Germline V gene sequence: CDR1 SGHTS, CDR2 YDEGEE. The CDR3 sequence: CASSLEYSPLHF. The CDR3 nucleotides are TGTGCCAGCAGCCTGGAGTATTCACCCCTCCACTTT.

CDR3 loop: CSATGTGRNQPQHF. In DNA form, the CDR3 reads TGCAGTGCCACCGGGACCGGTCGCAATCAGCCCCAGCATTTT. V is TRBV20-1 and J is TRBJ1-5, with D possibly matching TRBD1 (5 bases). The CDR3 covers 14 residues. Germline V CDR1 and CDR2: DFQATT, SNEGSKA (reference sequence). Trimming removed 6 bases from V and 2 bases from J, with 14 bases in between.

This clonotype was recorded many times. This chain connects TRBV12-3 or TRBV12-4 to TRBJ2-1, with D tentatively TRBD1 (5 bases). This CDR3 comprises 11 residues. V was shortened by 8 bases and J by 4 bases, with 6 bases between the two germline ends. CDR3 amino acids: CASAGYNEQFF. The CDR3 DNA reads TGTGCCAGCGCAGGGTACAATGAGCAGTTCTTC.

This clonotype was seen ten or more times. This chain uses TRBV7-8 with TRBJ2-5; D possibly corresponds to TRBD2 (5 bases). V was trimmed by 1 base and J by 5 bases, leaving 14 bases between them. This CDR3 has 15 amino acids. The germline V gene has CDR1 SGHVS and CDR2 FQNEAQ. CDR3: CASSLGVTSGETQYF. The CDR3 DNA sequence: TGTGCCAGCAGCTTAGGGGTTACTAGTGGCGAGACCCAGTACTTC.

CDR3 DNA: TGTGCCAGCAGCTTATACGAGACCACTGAAGCTTTCTTT. Amino acids: CASSLYETTEAFF. The chain carries TRBV7-2 and TRBJ1-1; D remains ambiguous. V shed 2 bases and J shed 4 bases, with 8 bases lying between them. The CDR3 has 13 residues. From germline, CDR1 is SGHTA and CDR2 FQGNSA.

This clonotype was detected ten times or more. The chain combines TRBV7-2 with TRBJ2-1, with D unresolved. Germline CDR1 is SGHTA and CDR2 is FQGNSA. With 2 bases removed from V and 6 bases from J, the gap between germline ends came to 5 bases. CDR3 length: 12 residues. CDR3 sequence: CASSLIGNEQFF. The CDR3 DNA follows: TGTGCCAGCAGCTTAATCGGCAATGAGCAGTTCTTC.

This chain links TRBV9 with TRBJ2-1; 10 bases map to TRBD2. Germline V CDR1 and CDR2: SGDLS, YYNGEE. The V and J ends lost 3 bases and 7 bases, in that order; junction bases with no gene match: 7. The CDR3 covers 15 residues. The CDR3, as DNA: TGTGCCAGCAGCGCCGGACTAGCGGCCCTAAATGAGCAGTTCTTC. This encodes CASSAGLAALNEQFF.

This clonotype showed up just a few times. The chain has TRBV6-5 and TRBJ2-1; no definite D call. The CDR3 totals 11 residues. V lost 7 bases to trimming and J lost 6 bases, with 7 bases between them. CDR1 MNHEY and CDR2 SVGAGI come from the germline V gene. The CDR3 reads CASTFINEQFF. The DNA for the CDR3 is TGTGCCAGCACCTTCATCAATGAGCAGTTCTTC.

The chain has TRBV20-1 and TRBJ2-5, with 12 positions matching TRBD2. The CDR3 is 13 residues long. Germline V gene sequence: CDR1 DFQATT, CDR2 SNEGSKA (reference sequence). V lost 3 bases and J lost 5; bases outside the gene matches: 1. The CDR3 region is CSASTSGGETQYF. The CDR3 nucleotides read TGCAGTGCTAGTACTAGCGGGGGGGAGACCCAGTACTTC.

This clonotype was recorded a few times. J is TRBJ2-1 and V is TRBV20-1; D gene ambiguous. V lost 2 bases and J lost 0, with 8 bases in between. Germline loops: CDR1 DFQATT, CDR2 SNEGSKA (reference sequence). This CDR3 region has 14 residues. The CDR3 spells CSARRVSSYNEQFF. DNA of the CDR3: TGCAGTGCTAGAAGGGTTAGCTCCTACAATGAGCAGTTCTTC.

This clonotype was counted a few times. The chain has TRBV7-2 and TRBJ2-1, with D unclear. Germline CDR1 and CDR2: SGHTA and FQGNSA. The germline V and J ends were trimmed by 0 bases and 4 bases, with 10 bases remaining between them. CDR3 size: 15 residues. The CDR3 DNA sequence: TGTGCCAGCAGCTTAGCTGCTCCAGTTTACAATGAGCAGTTCTTC. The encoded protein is CASSLAAPVYNEQFF.

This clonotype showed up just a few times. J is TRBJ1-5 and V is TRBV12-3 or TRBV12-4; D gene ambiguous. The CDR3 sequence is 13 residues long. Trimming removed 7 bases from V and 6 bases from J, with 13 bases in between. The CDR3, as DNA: TGTGCCAGCACCCTGACAAGTACTCAGCCCCAGCATTTT. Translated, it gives CASTLTSTQPQHF.

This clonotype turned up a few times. CDR3 DNA: TGCGCCAGCAGTACGGTTTTGAACACACTTAACACAGATACGCAGTATTTT. Amino acid sequence: CASSTVLNTLNTDTQYF. This chain connects TRBV5-1 to TRBJ2-3, with D unresolved. The CDR3 consists of 17 residues. Germline loops: CDR1 SGHRS, CDR2 YFSETQ. The V end was cut by 5 bases, the J end by 2 bases, with 21 bases between.

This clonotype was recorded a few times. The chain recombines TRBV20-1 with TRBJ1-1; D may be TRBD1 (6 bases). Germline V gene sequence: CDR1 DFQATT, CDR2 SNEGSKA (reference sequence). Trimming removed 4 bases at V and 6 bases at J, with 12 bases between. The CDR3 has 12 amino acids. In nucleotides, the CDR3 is TGCAGTGCTATGACAGGCCGATCTGAAGCTTTCTTT. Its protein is CSAMTGRSEAFF.

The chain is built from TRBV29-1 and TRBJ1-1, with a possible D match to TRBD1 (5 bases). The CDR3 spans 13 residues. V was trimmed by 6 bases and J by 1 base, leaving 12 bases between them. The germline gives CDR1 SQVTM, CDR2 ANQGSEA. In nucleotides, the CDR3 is TGCAGCGTCGCCCGGGGCCCGAACACTGAAGCTTTCTTT. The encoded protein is CSVARGPNTEAFF.

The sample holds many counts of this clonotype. This CDR3 reads CASSQAHVDTQYF. CDR3 DNA sequence: TGCGCCAGCAGCCAAGCTCACGTAGATACGCAGTATTTT. J is TRBJ2-3 and V is TRBV4-3, with no clear D. The germline V gene has CDR1 LGHNA and CDR2 YSLEER. The CDR3 runs to 13 residues. Trimming removed 1 base from V and 5 bases from J, with 7 bases in between.

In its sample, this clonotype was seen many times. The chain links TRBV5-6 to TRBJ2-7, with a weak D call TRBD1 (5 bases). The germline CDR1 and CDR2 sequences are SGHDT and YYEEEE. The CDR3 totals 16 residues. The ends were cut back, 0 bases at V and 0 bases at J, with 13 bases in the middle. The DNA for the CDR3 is TGTGCCAGCAGCTTGGGGCAGGGAAGAATCTCCTACGAGCAGTACTTC. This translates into CASSLGQGRISYEQYF.

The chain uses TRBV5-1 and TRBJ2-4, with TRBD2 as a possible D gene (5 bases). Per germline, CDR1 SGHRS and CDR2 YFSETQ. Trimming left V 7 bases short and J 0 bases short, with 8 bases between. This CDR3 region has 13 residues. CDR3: CASGEGAKNIQYF. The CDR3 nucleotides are TGCGCCAGCGGAGAGGGAGCCAAAAACATTCAGTACTTC.